This T cell receptor (beta chain) derives from a study of blood T cell repertoires in COVID-19 (TCRdb year 2020). Background on the whole study: Collaborator samples came from the United States, Italy and Spain and covered acute and convalescent phases of COVID-19. The material from the prospective study consisted of cDNA or gDNA derived from T cells, B-cell-depleted T cells, or PBMCs. Subjects who had been exposed to COVID-19, were actively infected with it, or had recovered from it provided the deeply sampled blood TCRbeta repertoires that made up the dataset. The repertoires were released in a freely available public database intended as a resource for research on the immune response to SARS-CoV-2. The samples were drawn from the first 160 participants of the ongoing ImmuneRACE study and from 1,254 subjects provided by 6 global collaborators. The sample metadata nearly always contained a de-identified subject ID, COVID-19 status, age in years and sex. Where available, HLA class I and class II types were taken from metadata supplied by the sample provider and were not determined by assay-based typing. Findings and caveats that apply to the study as a whole: How much clinical and demographic metadata was included differed by source and by participant, and the metadata was provided uncurated.

Regarding this clone: This receptor's antigen is unknown. Nothing much larger sits one base from this clone, and base qualities are not available.

Participants in the prospective study were enrolled through a virtual design, were aged roughly 18 to 100 years, and lived in approximately 24 United States geographic areas. In the prospective study, cohorts were assigned on the basis of participant-reported clinical history obtained from a screening survey and a study questionnaire. ImmuneRACE Cohort 3 recovered participants were defined by two consecutive negative NP/OP PCR tests, healthcare professional clearance, or symptom resolution. In the prospective study, mobile phlebotomists collected whole blood, serum and a nasopharyngeal or oropharyngeal swab from each participant. Prospective study participants could optionally give additional blood draws and questionnaires over an approximately 2-month period. Before DNA extraction, prospective study blood samples were shipped either frozen or at room temperature. The immunoSEQ Assay, a bias-controlled multiplex PCR, was used to amplify TCRbeta CDR3 regions from genomic DNA. The published analysis was carried out like this. Nucleated cell counts per sample were estimated from amplification of reference gene primers within the assay. Sequence reads were collapsed and filtered to measure the absolute abundance of every unique TCRbeta CDR3 rearrangement. For each sample, productive Simpson clonality was calculated as the square root of Simpson's diversity index across productive rearrangements. What TCRdb holds here is the immuneACCESS table cut down to in-frame rearrangements. Part of the clones is not present; checked against another copy, under half of the missing clones reflect an unresolved V gene, and the others are unexplained. V and J calls and clone size follow that table, whereas D and trimming were derived from the DNA. Counted in this sample were around 450,000 clones; around 91% of them appeared once. The ten most abundant clones make up about 0.63% of the sample.

The CDR3, cysteine through phenylalanine, is 13 amino acids long. Of all the DNA, just the CDR3 is kept, 39 bases in frame from base 1. The trim is 4 bases for V and 5 bases for J, with a gap of 8 bases between the germline ends. The CDR1 and CDR2 encoded by the germline V gene are SNHLY and FYNNEI. The sequence is built from TRBV2 and TRBJ2-2; the D segment cannot be called with confidence. The sequence came from a man aged 18 to 30 who had recovered from COVID-19. The source material was PBMCs or T cells enriched from blood (not recorded which). The DNA sequence reads TGTGCCAGCAGTGTGCGAGAGACCGGGGAGCTGTTTTTT. Protein translation: CASSVRETGELFF.